The sequence of this TCR beta chain was determined in a study of blood T cell repertoires in COVID-19 (dated by TCRdb to about 2020). General notes on the study: Collaborator samples came from the United States, Italy and Spain and covered acute and convalescent phases of COVID-19. The prospective study material was composed of cDNA or gDNA derived from T cells, B-cell-depleted T cells, or PBMCs. The sample metadata nearly always contained a de-identified subject ID, COVID-19 status, age in years and sex. A freely available public database, intended as a resource for researchers studying the immune response to SARS-CoV-2, is where the repertoires were released. Where available, HLA class I and class II types were taken from metadata supplied by the sample provider and were not determined by assay-based typing. The dataset comprised deeply sampled blood TCRbeta repertoires from subjects exposed to, actively infected with, or recovered from COVID-19. Samples were obtained from the ongoing ImmuneRACE study (first 160 participants) and from over a thousand subjects provided by 6 global collaborators.

Collaborating institutions collected whole blood in K2EDTA tubes following their own protocols. Collaborator samples were shipped for TCRbeta analysis as frozen whole blood, isolated PBMCs, or DNA extracted from either sample type. TCRbeta CDR3 regions were amplified from genomic DNA by means of the immunoSEQ Assay, a bias-controlled multiplex PCR. In the paper's pipeline: The number of nucleated cells in each sample was estimated from the amplification of reference gene primers within the assay. To quantify the absolute abundance of each unique TCRbeta CDR3 rearrangement, sequence reads were collapsed and filtered. For each sample, productive Simpson clonality was calculated as the square root of Simpson's diversity index over productive rearrangements. In TCRdb, the immuneACCESS table is reduced to in-frame sequences with V and J assigned. These tables do not hold every clone; where another copy was compared, an unresolved V gene accounts for under half, and the others remain unexplained. That table is the source of V, J and clone size, and D and trimming were worked out from the DNA. A total of more than 95,000 clones appear in this sample, approximately 80% of them only once. 12% of the sample lies in the top ten.

This clone was observed a single time. Its target antigen remains unknown. Within one base of it there is no much larger clone, and no base qualities were kept. Findings and caveats that apply to the study as a whole: How much clinical and demographic metadata was included differed by source and by participant, and the metadata was provided uncurated.

The CDR3 contains 14 residues, cysteine and phenylalanine counted. Of all the DNA, just the CDR3 is kept, 42 bases in frame from base 1. From a lookup of the germline V gene, CDR1 and CDR2 are MNHEY and SVGAGI. At the junction V is shortened by 6 bases and J by 9 bases, with 15 bases in between. The receptor was derived from a man aged 55 to 70 with acute or convalescent COVID-19. The specimen was peripheral blood. This sequence uses TRBV6-5 and TRBJ1-6, with the D gene not clear enough to name. The CDR3 protein: CASRTFGSGSPLHF. The DNA reads as follows: TGTGCCAGCAGGACCTTCGGGTCCGGTTCACCCCTCCACTTT.